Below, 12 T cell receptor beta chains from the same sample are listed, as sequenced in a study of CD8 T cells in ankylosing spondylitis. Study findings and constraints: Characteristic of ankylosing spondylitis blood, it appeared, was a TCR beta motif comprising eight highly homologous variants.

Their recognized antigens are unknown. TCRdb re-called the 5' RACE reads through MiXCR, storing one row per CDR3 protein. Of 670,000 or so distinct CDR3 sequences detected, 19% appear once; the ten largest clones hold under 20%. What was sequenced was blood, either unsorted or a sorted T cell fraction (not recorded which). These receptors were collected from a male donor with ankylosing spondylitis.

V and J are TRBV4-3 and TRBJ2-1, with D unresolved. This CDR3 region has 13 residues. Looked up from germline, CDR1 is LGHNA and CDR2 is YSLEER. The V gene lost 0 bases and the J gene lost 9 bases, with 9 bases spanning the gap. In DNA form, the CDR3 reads TGCGCCAGCAGCCAAGATATCCGTGGTGAGCAGTTCTTC. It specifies CASSQDIRGEQFF.

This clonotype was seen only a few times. CDR3 DNA: TGCAGTGCTAGAGATGTCAGGGAAGGGGACTATGGCTACACCTTC. Encoded protein: CSARDVREGDYGYTF. The chain is built from TRBV20-1 and TRBJ1-2, with D perhaps TRBD1 (5 bases). Trimming left V 0 bases short and J 3 bases short, with 14 bases between. Germline loops: CDR1 DFQATT, CDR2 SNEGSKA (reference sequence). There are 15 residues in the CDR3.

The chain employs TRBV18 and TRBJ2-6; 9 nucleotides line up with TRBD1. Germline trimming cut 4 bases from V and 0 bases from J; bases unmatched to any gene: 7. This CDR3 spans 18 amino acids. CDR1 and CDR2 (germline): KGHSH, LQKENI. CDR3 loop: CASSRLTGGSSGANVLTF. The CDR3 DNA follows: TGTGCCAGCTCACGGTTGACAGGGGGTAGCTCTGGGGCCAACGTCCTGACTTTC.

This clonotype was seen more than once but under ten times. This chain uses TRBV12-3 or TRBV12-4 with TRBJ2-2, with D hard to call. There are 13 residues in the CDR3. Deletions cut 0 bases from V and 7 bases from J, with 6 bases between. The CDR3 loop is CASSLAIGGELFF. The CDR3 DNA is TGTGCCAGCAGTTTAGCAATCGGCGGGGAGCTGTTTTTT.

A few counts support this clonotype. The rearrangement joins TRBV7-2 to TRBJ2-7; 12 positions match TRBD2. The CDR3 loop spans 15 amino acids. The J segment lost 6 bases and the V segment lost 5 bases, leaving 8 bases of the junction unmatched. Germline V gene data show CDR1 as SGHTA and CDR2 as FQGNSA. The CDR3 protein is CASSMTSGGSGEQYF. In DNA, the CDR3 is TGTGCCAGCAGCATGACTAGCGGGGGAAGTGGCGAGCAGTACTTC.

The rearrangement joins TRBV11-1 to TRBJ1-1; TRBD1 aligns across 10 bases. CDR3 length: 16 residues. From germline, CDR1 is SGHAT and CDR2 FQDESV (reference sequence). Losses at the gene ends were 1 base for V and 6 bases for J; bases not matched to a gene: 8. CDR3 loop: CASSLDGTGVISEAFF. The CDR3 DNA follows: TGTGCCAGCAGCTTAGACGGGACAGGGGTAATCTCTGAAGCTTTCTTT.

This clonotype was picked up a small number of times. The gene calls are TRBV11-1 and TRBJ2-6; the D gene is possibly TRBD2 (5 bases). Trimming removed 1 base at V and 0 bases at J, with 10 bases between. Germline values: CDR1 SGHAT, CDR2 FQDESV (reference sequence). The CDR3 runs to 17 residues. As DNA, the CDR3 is TGTGCCAGCAGCTTAGACGGACTTCCCTCTGGGGCCAACGTCCTGACTTTC. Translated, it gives CASSLDGLPSGANVLTF.

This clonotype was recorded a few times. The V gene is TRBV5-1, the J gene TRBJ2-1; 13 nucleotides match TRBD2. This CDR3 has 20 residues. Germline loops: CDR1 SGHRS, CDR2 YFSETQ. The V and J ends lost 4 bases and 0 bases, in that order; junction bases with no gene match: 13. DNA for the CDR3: TGCGCCAGCAGCCCTGCCGGGACTAGCGGGACACGAGACTCCTACAATGAGCAGTTCTTC. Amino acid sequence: CASSPAGTSGTRDSYNEQFF.

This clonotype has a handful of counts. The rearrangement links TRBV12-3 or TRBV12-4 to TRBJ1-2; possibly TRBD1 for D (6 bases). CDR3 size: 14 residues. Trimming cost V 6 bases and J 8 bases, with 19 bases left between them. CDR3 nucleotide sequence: TGTGCCAGCAGGGTACAGGGAAGATATCGAGGCTACACCTTC. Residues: CASRVQGRYRGYTF.

The CDR3 loop is CASSQDWGPGGETQYF. CDR3 DNA: TGTGCCAGCAGCCAAGATTGGGGCCCCGGGGGTGAGACCCAGTACTTC. V is TRBV3-1 and J is TRBJ2-5; TRBD2 might be the D (6 bases). V gave up 0 bases and J gave up 5 bases, with 16 bases separating them. This CDR3 has 16 residues. The germline CDR1 and CDR2 sequences are LGHDT and YNNKEL (reference sequence).

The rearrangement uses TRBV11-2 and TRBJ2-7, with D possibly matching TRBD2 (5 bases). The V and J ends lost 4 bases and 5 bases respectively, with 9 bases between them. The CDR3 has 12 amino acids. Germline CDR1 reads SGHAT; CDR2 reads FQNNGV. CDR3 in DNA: TGTGCCAGCAGCTCTAGCCCGAACGAGCAGTACTTC. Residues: CASSSSPNEQYF.

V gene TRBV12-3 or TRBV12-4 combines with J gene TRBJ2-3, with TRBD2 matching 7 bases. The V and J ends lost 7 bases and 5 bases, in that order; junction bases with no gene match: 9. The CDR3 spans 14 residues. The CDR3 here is CASTPGGLGDTQYF. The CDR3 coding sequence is TGTGCCAGCACCCCCGGGGGGTTGGGAGATACGCAGTATTTT.